The clone carrying this T cell receptor (beta chain) was seen more than once but under ten times. Its antigen is unknown. The germline V gene encodes CDR1 MNHNY and CDR2 SVGAGI (reference sequence). With V trimmed by 8 bases and J by 3 bases, 10 bases remained unmatched. The length of the CDR3 is 14 residues. The time point here: week 47, end of study. A 20-mer mutant IDH1 peptide at 300 ug was injected subcutaneously with topical imiquimod. Newly diagnosed WHO grade 3 or 4 IDH1-mutant, ATRX-lost astrocytomas were identified in the donors. Method: immunoSEQ multiplex PCR; TCRdb's copy keeps in-frame clones and lacks some. The sample consists of 84,000 or so clones, roughly 77% of them appearing once. This specimen belongs to a study of a mutant IDH1 vaccine in newly diagnosed glioma. For the study at large: The sex distribution of treated patients was about 62% male and about 38% female, with a mean age of 40.4 years. Most patients had received both radiotherapy and temozolomide, the prior options being radiotherapy, temozolomide, or both. At week 47 came visit V13, while visit V12 had come at week 35.

The chain links TRBV6-6 to TRBJ2-7; 7 bases are shared with TRBD2. The TCR was taken from a man aged 40-55 years with glioma. Specimen: PBMCs, collected from a glioma patient whose treatment included an IDH1 peptide vaccine. CDR3 in amino acids: CASASGGRGYEQYF. The CDR3 nucleotides are TGTGCCAGCGCCTCGGGGGGAAGGGGCTACGAGCAGTACTTC.